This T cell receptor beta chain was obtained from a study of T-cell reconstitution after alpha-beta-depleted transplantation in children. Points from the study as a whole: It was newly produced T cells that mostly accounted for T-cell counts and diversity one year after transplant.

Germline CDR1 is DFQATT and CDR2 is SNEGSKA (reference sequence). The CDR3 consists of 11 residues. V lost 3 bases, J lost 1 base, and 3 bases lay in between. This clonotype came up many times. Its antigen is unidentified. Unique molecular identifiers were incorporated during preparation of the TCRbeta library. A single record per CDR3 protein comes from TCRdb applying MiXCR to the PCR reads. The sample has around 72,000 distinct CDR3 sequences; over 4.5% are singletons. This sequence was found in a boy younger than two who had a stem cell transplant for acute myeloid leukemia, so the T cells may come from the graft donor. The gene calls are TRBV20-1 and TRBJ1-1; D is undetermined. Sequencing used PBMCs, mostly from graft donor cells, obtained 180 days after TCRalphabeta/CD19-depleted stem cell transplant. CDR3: CSARGNTEAFF. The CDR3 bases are TGCAGTGCTAGGGGGAACACTGAAGCTTTCTTT.